Included here is one T cell receptor (beta chain) sequence, with context. TCRdb re-analysed the 5' RACE reads in MiXCR, keeping a single row per CDR3 protein. The sample yields 150,000 to 200,000 distinct CDR3 sequences, 13% seen once. These data originate in a study of CD8 T cells in ankylosing spondylitis. Germline trimming cut 3 bases from V and 4 bases from J; bases unmatched to any gene: 2. CDR1 and CDR2 (germline): MNHEY, SMNVEV (reference sequence). This CDR3 contains 13 residues. J is TRBJ2-7 and V is TRBV27; TRBD1 aligns across 8 bases. What was sequenced was blood, either unsorted or a sorted T cell fraction (not recorded which). This TCR came from a male donor with ankylosing spondylitis or in good health (not recorded which). The CDR3 nucleotides are TGTGCCAGCAGTTTTGGGGACAGGTACGAGCAGTACTTC. It specifies CASSFGDRYEQYF.